This T cell receptor beta chain was documented in a study of identical twins. The study, taken as a whole, reports: Insertions ran lower in abundant cord blood beta clonotypes, though not in memory repertoires.

Template switching, a step in the protocol, added a universal primer site, and cDNA carried unique molecular identifiers. Each CDR3 protein is one row after TCRdb ran MiXCR on the 5' RACE reads. The profile covers some 330,000 distinct CDR3 sequences, with roughly 9% appearing a single time and 7.5% to 9.5% taken by the ten largest. On this clonotype itself: The target antigen is unknown.

All donors were healthy, and all were Caucasian. Sequencing was done on a sample of naive T cells sorted from blood. This clonotype originated in a woman aged 50 to 65 in good health.

As DNA, the CDR3 is TGCAGTGTTCAGGGCTCTGGGGCCAACGTCCTGACTTTC. Translating gives CSVQGSGANVLTF. The chain is built from TRBV20-1 and TRBJ2-6; D possibly corresponds to TRBD1 (5 bases). With 7 bases removed from V and 0 bases from J, the gap between germline ends came to 7 bases. In germline, CDR1 is DFQATT, CDR2 SNEGSKA (reference sequence). The CDR3 contains 13 residues.